The 29 T cell receptor beta chains below come from one sample, sequenced in a study of cytomegalovirus exposure and HLA in healthy donors (dated by TCRdb to about 2017). Library method: the immunoSEQ multiplex PCR assay. For the multiplex PCR, a mixture combining 60 forward primers for TCR Vbeta segments and 13 reverse primers for TCR Jbeta segments was used. Sourced from immuneACCESS, this table was stored by TCRdb with only in-frame sequences that have V and J called. A share of the clones is absent; for the studies checked, an unresolved V gene accounts for under half, and the remainder has no known explanation. Recorded for this sample are roughly 190,000 clones; around 80% of them occurred a single time. 2% to 2.5% of the sample comes from the top ten. Sequencing was carried out using PBMCs. These receptors all come from a woman aged 25 to 39 in good health and CMV-seropositive.

The chain joins TRBV18 to TRBJ2-2, with 9 bases matching TRBD1. Germline V gene sequence: CDR1 KGHSH, CDR2 LQKENI. This CDR3 has 18 residues. Trimming took 3 bases from V and 3 from J; bases not matched to a gene: 11. The CDR3 loop is CASSPHRQDRGDTGELFF. The CDR3 DNA is TGTGCCAGCTCACCCCATAGACAGGACAGGGGCGACACCGGGGAGCTGTTTTTT.

The chain has TRBV30 and TRBJ2-1; maybe TRBD2 (6 bases). The CDR3 contains 14 residues. The germline CDR1 and CDR2 sequences are GTSNPN and SVGIG (reference sequence). V gave up 1 base and J gave up 7 bases, with 14 bases separating them. CDR3 sequence: CAWSGGVGGNEQFF. As DNA, the CDR3 is TGTGCCTGGAGTGGGGGAGTCGGGGGTAATGAGCAGTTCTTC. The complete variable domain, with remaining parts taken from reference TRBV30 and TRBJ2-1, reads SQTIHQWPATLVQPVGSPLSLECTVEGTSNPNLYWYRQAAGRGLQLLFYSVGIGQISSEVPQNLSASRPQDRQFILSSKKLLLSDSGFYLCAWSGGVGGNEQFFGPGTRLTVL.

The rearrangement uses TRBV7-2 and TRBJ2-1; 7 positions match TRBD2. CDR1 is SGHTA, CDR2 FQGNSA, per germline. The CDR3 totals 14 residues. V dropped 4 bases and J dropped 8; count of bases not matched to a gene: 8. DNA of the CDR3: TGTGCCAGCAGCTCAAAGGGAGGGATCGATGAGCAGTTCTTC. It encodes CASSSKGGIDEQFF.

This clone has a handful of counts. This chain joins TRBV29-1 and TRBJ2-7; TRBD1 agrees at 7 bases. J was trimmed by 5 bases and V by 0 bases; bases with no gene match: 4. Germline CDR1 and CDR2: SQVTM and ANQGSEA. The CDR3 spans 13 residues. CDR3 sequence reads: CSVEEGQNNEQYF. In nucleotides, the CDR3 is TGCAGCGTTGAAGAGGGACAGAACAACGAGCAGTACTTC.

This chain uses TRBV11-2 with TRBJ1-5; D unclear. Trimming left V 5 bases short and J 1 base short, with 6 bases between. Per germline, CDR1 SGHAT and CDR2 FQNNGV. CDR3 size: 13 residues. The CDR3 DNA sequence: TGTGCCAGCAGCCGTTCCAGCAATCAGCCCCAGCATTTT. It codes for CASSRSSNQPQHF.

This clone has only a few counts. The J gene is TRBJ1-2, the V gene TRBV6-5; 7 bases map to TRBD1. The CDR3 sequence is 15 residues long. V was pared by 6 bases and J by 7 bases, with 14 bases of the junction left unmatched. From germline, CDR1 is MNHEY and CDR2 SVGAGI. The CDR3, as DNA: TGTGCCAGCAGGCAATCAGGGGGGCTTGCGAGTGGCTACACCTTC. Encoded protein: CASRQSGGLASGYTF.

This clone has a handful of counts. This chain connects TRBV6-6 to TRBJ1-2; possibly TRBD1 for D (6 bases). V was pared by 6 bases and J by 10 bases, with 12 bases between. This CDR3 has 11 amino acids. Germline V gene lookup returns CDR1 MNHNY and CDR2 SVGAGI (reference sequence). The CDR3 nucleotides read TGTGCCAGCAGCCCCAGGGGCGTCTACACCTTC. It specifies CASSPRGVYTF.

The chain is built from TRBV5-4 and TRBJ2-3; 9 nucleotides line up with TRBD2. The germline CDR1 and CDR2 sequences are SGHNT and YYREEE (reference sequence). The CDR3 sequence is 15 residues long. Germline trimming cut 3 bases from V and 5 bases from J; bases unmatched to any gene: 7. Here the CDR3 DNA reads TGTGCCAGCAGCTGGGCTAGCGGGACTTTAGATACGCAGTATTTT. Translating gives CASSWASGTLDTQYF.

The V call is TRBV4-3, the J call TRBJ1-1; possible D gene TRBD1, 5 bases. The CDR3 length is 13 residues. V lost 0 bases, J lost 10 bases, and 12 bases lay in between. Germline V gene lookup returns CDR1 LGHNA and CDR2 YSLEER. Written as DNA, the CDR3 is TGCGCCAGCAGCCAAGATCGGGCGGGGGGAGCTTTCTTT. This sequence encodes CASSQDRAGGAFF.

The table lists this clone with a few counts. This chain links TRBV27 with TRBJ2-1; D is unresolved. The CDR3 runs 14 residues. Trimming took 1 base from V and 6 from J, leaving 10 bases between them. From germline, CDR1 is MNHEY and CDR2 SMNVEV (reference sequence). In DNA, the CDR3 is TGTGCCAGCAGTTTATGGCAGAATGCCAATGAGCAGTTCTTC. Protein sequence: CASSLWQNANEQFF.

This clone was seen a few times. The chain employs TRBV21-1 and TRBJ1-1; the table's TRBD1 call for D was not verified on the DNA. TRBV21-1 is assigned pseudogene status. CDR3 size: 13 residues. The CDR3 DNA reads TGTGCCAGCAGCCCACACAGGGGGCGCCGGGCTTTCTTT. Protein: CASSPHRGRRAFF.

The chain carries TRBV9 and TRBJ2-5; no firm D call. The DNA matches TRBJ2-7 better at its end, which makes the J call doubtful. Germline V gene data show CDR1 as SGDLS and CDR2 as YYNGEE. The CDR3 has 14 amino acids. The DNA for the CDR3 is TGTGCCAGCAGCGCTAGGACGGACTCCTACGAGCAGTACTTC. The encoded protein is CASSARTDSYEQYF.

The rearrangement joins TRBV9 to TRBJ1-6; 11 bases fit TRBD1. The J segment lost 9 bases and the V segment lost 3 bases, leaving 5 bases of the junction unmatched. This CDR3 spans 15 amino acids. Germline V gene sequence: CDR1 SGDLS, CDR2 YYNGEE. CDR3 sequence reads: CASSAGTGGSSPLHF. The CDR3 nucleotides read TGTGCCAGCAGCGCCGGGACAGGGGGAAGTTCACCCCTCCACTTT. Looking up the rest from reference TRBV9 and TRBJ1-6 gives the full variable domain: DSGVTQTPKHLITATGQRVTLRCSPRSGDLSVYWYQQSLDQGLQFLIQYYNGEERAKGNILERFSAQQFPDLHSELNLSSLELGDSALYFCASSAGTGGSSPLHFGNGTRLTVT.

Concerning this clone: At the DNA level, this CDR3 is encoded by other sequences in the same sample as well. This chain uses TRBV5-1 with TRBJ2-2; 11 bases align to TRBD2. Looked up from germline, CDR1 is SGHRS and CDR2 is YFSETQ. J was trimmed by 1 base and V by 5 bases; bases with no gene match: 1. This CDR3 has 15 amino acids. CDR3 sequence reads: CASSLAGGNTGELFF. CDR3 nucleotides: TGCGCCAGCAGTCTAGCGGGAGGGAACACCGGGGAGCTGTTTTTT.

The chain links TRBV6-5 to TRBJ1-5; 9 nucleotides line up with TRBD1. There are 15 residues in the CDR3. The germline V gene has CDR1 MNHEY and CDR2 SVGAGI. Trimming cost V 7 bases and J 3 bases; bases outside gene matches: 7. The CDR3 bases are TGTGCCAGCAAGTTGGGACAGGGCGTCAATCAGCCCCAGCATTTT. It yields the protein CASKLGQGVNQPQHF.

V is TRBV30 and J is TRBJ1-5, with D perhaps matching TRBD1 (6 bases). The CDR3 has 16 residues. With 3 bases removed from V and 6 bases from J, the gap between germline ends came to 21 bases. CDR1 is GTSNPN, CDR2 SVGIG, per germline (reference sequence). The CDR3 coding sequence is TGTGCCTGGAGCCCCGGGGTGGGGGCCAATCCTCAGCCCCAGCATTTT. It translates to CAWSPGVGANPQPQHF.

This rearrangement joins TRBV9 to TRBJ2-2, with a weak D call TRBD1 (5 bases). Trimming left V 6 bases short and J 5 bases short, with 14 bases between. This CDR3 is built from 14 residues. Germline CDR1 reads SGDLS; CDR2 reads YYNGEE. DNA of the CDR3: TGTGCCAGCAATCAGGGCCGGTGGACCGGGGAGCTGTTTTTT. Its protein is CASNQGRWTGELFF.

This clone was seen a few times. The chain employs TRBV5-1 and TRBJ1-1; 9 bases fit TRBD1. CDR1 is SGHRS and CDR2 is YFSETQ in the germline V gene. The junction had 9 bases not matched to a gene; V was cut back by 4 bases and J by 2 bases. The length of the CDR3 is 16 residues. CDR3 loop: CASSPGQGPDNTEAFF. CDR3 coding DNA: TGCGCCAGCAGCCCCGGACAGGGGCCGGACAACACTGAAGCTTTCTTT. Together with reference TRBV5-1 and TRBJ1-1, the CDR3 gives the full variable domain: KAGVTQTPRYLIKTRGQQVTLSCSPISGHRSVSWYQQTPGQGLQFLFEYFSETQRNKGNFPGRFSGRQFSNSRSEMNVSTLELGDSALYLCASSPGQGPDNTEAFFGQGTRLTVV.

V gene TRBV5-1 combines with J gene TRBJ1-4, with D possibly TRBD1 on 6 matching bases. Trimming pared 3 bases from V and 3 bases from J, leaving 12 bases between. Per the germline V gene, CDR1 is SGHRS and CDR2 is YFSETQ. The CDR3 is 15 residues long. The CDR3 bases are TGCGCCAGCAGCTCGCAGGGGAGCGCTAATGAAAAACTGTTTTTT. Translated: CASSSQGSANEKLFF. The variable domain in full, with the rest retrieved from reference TRBV5-1 and TRBJ1-4, is KAGVTQTPRYLIKTRGQQVTLSCSPISGHRSVSWYQQTPGQGLQFLFEYFSETQRNKGNFPGRFSGRQFSNSRSEMNVSTLELGDSALYLCASSSQGSANEKLFFGSGTQLSVL.

The chain combines TRBV4-3 with TRBJ2-5; TRBD1 matches at 10 bases. Near its end, the DNA agrees better with TRBJ2-7, so the J call may be wrong. The CDR3 is made up of 14 amino acids. Per germline, CDR1 LGHNA and CDR2 YSLEER. This CDR3 is CASSLRRTGGEQYF. The CDR3 DNA reads TGCGCCAGCAGCCTTAGGAGGACAGGGGGCGAGCAGTACTTC.

The V and J genes are TRBV6-5 and TRBJ1-1, with 8 bases that match TRBD1. The CDR3 contains 16 residues. J lost 1 base, V lost 2 bases, and 6 bases had no gene match. Germline V gene data show CDR1 as MNHEY and CDR2 as SVGAGI. The CDR3 spells CASSYGQGAGNTEAFF. DNA of the CDR3: TGTGCCAGCAGTTACGGGCAGGGGGCTGGGAACACTGAAGCTTTCTTT.

This sequence joins TRBV5-1 and TRBJ1-5, with 10 bases lining up with TRBD1. The CDR3 has 15 residues. From germline, CDR1 is SGHRS and CDR2 YFSETQ. V lost 0 bases and J lost 4; bases outside the gene matches: 1. CDR3 sequence: CASSLGQGANQPQHF. CDR3 nucleotide sequence: TGCGCCAGCAGCTTGGGACAGGGGGCAAATCAGCCCCAGCATTTT.

This chain joins TRBV5-4 and TRBJ2-1, with TRBD1 identical over 10 bases. V dropped 6 bases and J dropped 2; count of bases not matched to a gene: 5. Looked up from germline, CDR1 is SGHNT and CDR2 is YYREEE (reference sequence). The CDR3 sequence is 15 residues long. The CDR3 nucleotides read TGTGCCAGCAACGACGGGACAGGGGCCTACAATGAGCAGTTCTTC. Protein sequence: CASNDGTGAYNEQFF. The full variable domain, with the rest looked up from reference TRBV5-4 and TRBJ2-1, is ETGVTQSPTHLIKTRGQQVTLRCSSQSGHNTVSWYQQALGQGPQFIFQYYREEENGRGNFPPRFSGLQFPNYSSELNVNALELDDSALYLCASNDGTGAYNEQFFGPGTRLTVL.

This chain connects TRBV29-1 to TRBJ2-7; no clear D. Trimming shortened V by 4 bases and J by 1 base, and 8 bases separated the two germline ends. Germline loops: CDR1 SQVTM, CDR2 ANQGSEA. There are 12 residues in the CDR3. The CDR3 loop reads CSVGDGSYEQYF. CDR3 nucleotides: TGCAGCGTTGGAGACGGTTCCTACGAGCAGTACTTC.

This sequence joins TRBV7-9 and TRBJ1-2; 7 nucleotides line up with TRBD1. The CDR3 is made up of 15 amino acids. CDR1 SEHNR and CDR2 FQNEAQ come from the germline V gene (reference sequence). V gave up 5 bases and J gave up 6 bases; unmatched junction bases: 12. This chain's CDR3 is CASSPSGQKIDGYTF. The CDR3 coding sequence is TGTGCCAGCAGCCCTTCGGGACAGAAGATTGATGGCTACACCTTC.

This chain joins TRBV28 and TRBJ2-1; D not resolved. Per the germline V gene, CDR1 is MDHEN and CDR2 is SYDVKM. Trimming shortened V by 3 bases and J by 7 bases, and 10 bases separated the two germline ends. The CDR3 runs to 13 residues. CDR3 DNA sequence: TGTGCCAGCAGTTTCGCACGCCGGAATGAGCAGTTCTTC. Translated, it gives CASSFARRNEQFF.

The genes are TRBV5-1 and TRBJ2-7, with a possible D match to TRBD1 (5 bases). Germline lookup yields CDR1 SGHRS and CDR2 YFSETQ. V lost 0 bases, J lost 0 bases, and 10 bases lay in between. The CDR3 loop spans 15 amino acids. The CDR3 is CASSLGGLFSYEQYF. In DNA, the CDR3 is TGCGCCAGCAGCTTGGGGGGCCTATTCTCCTACGAGCAGTACTTC.

The chain carries TRBV19 and TRBJ2-7; TRBD2 aligns across 14 bases. This CDR3 has 16 amino acids. CDR1 is LNHDA, CDR2 SQIVND, per germline (reference sequence). V was clipped by 9 bases and J by 5 bases; unmatched bases: 12. Here the CDR3 reads CASQAMGLAGVNEQYF. Written as DNA, the CDR3 is TGTGCCAGCCAAGCGATGGGACTAGCGGGAGTTAACGAGCAGTACTTC.

J is TRBJ1-2 and V is TRBV2, with TRBD1 as a possible D gene (5 bases). The germline gives CDR1 SNHLY, CDR2 FYNNEI. Trimming cost V 2 bases and J 7 bases, with 26 bases left between them. This CDR3 spans 18 amino acids. The DNA for the CDR3 is TGTGCCAGCAGTGAAAGAAGACGTAGTAGGGGTGGGCTTTTTGGCTACACCTTC. It encodes CASSERRRSRGGLFGYTF. Based on the CDR3 plus reference TRBV2 and TRBJ1-2, the full variable domain is EPEVTQTPSHQVTQMGQEVILRCVPISNHLYFYWYRQILGQKVEFLVSFYNNEISEKSEIFDDQFSVERPDGSNFTLKIRSTKLEDSAMYFCASSERRRSRGGLFGYTFGSGTRLTVV.